Here is one T cell receptor beta chain with its context. Its antigen is still unknown. In the PCR, 60 Vbeta and 13 Jbeta primers were used. Generated by immunoSEQ multiplex PCR, the TCRdb table keeps only in-frame clones and is missing some. Of some 150,000 clones in the sample, 79% were seen once. This sample is part of a study of cytomegalovirus exposure and HLA in healthy donors. Study-wide background: For the roughly 400 genotyped donors, 65% to 90% fell within the Caucasian-associated ancestry cluster.

The study, taken as a whole, reports: Associated with cytomegalovirus, according to the listing, were some 150 TCR beta chains. Through in vitro validation, three CMV-associated chains were shown to be specific for CMV antigens.

The source is a man aged 45-65 years in good health and CMV-seropositive. Sequenced material: PBMCs.

CDR3 protein: CASSLDRGRRETQYF. The DNA of the CDR3 is TGTGCCAGCAGCTTAGATAGGGGCAGGCGGGAGACCCAGTACTTC. J is TRBJ2-5 and V is TRBV11-2, with D tentatively TRBD1 (5 bases). Trimming left V 0 bases short and J 5 bases short, with 13 bases between. The CDR3 covers 15 residues. Germline-derived CDR1 and CDR2 are SGHAT and FQNNGV.